This TCR beta chain was recovered during a study of T cells in localized non-small cell lung cancer. TCRdb's copy holds only in-frame clones and misses some; the assay was immunoSEQ multiplex PCR. The data show 65,000 to 80,000 clones, 70% to 85% seen once. This CDR3 has 14 amino acids. Germline assignment: CDR1 SGHRS and CDR2 YFSETQ. V shed 4 bases, J shed 4 bases, and the junction held 8 bases outside the gene matches. Sequencing was performed on peripheral blood, taken before any cancer treatment. This clonotype was obtained from a female donor of 60 years or more with stage I lung adenocarcinoma. The chain recombines TRBV5-1 with TRBJ2-7; TRBD1 matches at 7 bases. The CDR3 DNA reads as TGCGCCAGCAGCCTCATTGGGACAGCTTACGAGCAGTACTTC. It codes for CASSLIGTAYEQYF. The full variable domain, completed using reference TRBV5-1 and TRBJ2-7, is KAGVTQTPRYLIKTRGQQVTLSCSPISGHRSVSWYQQTPGQGLQFLFEYFSETQRNKGNFPGRFSGRQFSNSRSEMNVSTLELGDSALYLCASSLIGTAYEQYFGPGTRLTVT.